This T cell receptor beta chain was documented in a study of radiotherapy plus CTLA-4 blockade in lung cancer. Study in general: Roughly 17% of patients responded objectively, and approximately 33% achieved disease control.

This clone was observed a handful of times. V lost 5 bases, J lost 3 bases, and 17 bases lay in between. This CDR3 has 15 residues. Germline V lookup: CDR1 MNHEY, CDR2 SVGAGI. Assay: immunoSEQ multiplex PCR; the TCRdb copy retains only in-frame clones and omits some. Among around 30,000 clones, 60% to 75% were seen once, and the ten largest hold around 4.5%. This sequence joins TRBV6-5 and TRBJ2-7, with D possibly matching TRBD2 (6 bases). Sequences were derived from peripheral blood, sampled from a patient treated with radiotherapy plus ipilimumab. This TCR was recovered from a human donor with non-small cell lung cancer whose response to radiotherapy plus ipilimumab could not be evaluated. The CDR3 protein is CASSPGSGSGYEQYF. CDR3 sequence (DNA): TGTGCCAGCAGTCCCGGAAGCGGTAGCGGCTACGAGCAGTACTTC.